This TCR beta chain appears in the sequencing data of a study of cytomegalovirus exposure and HLA in healthy donors. Study-wide results and limits: Reports showed the classifier diagnosing cytomegalovirus status with high specificity and sensitivity.

This clone was seen a handful of times. Antigen unknown. PCR employed 60 Vbeta and 13 Jbeta primers. The table came from immunoSEQ multiplex PCR; TCRdb's copy has only in-frame clones and leaves some out. The repertoire holds fewer than 200,000 clones, with approximately 90% as singletons. This clonotype originated in a woman under 40 in good health and CMV-seronegative. The source material was PBMCs.

The DNA of the CDR3 is TGTGCCAGCAGTTTATCGGGAGGATACACTGAAGCTTTCTTT. This encodes CASSLSGGYTEAFF. The V call is TRBV27, the J call TRBJ1-1; D call uncertain. V was pared by 0 bases and J by 3 bases, with 8 bases between. Germline CDR1 and CDR2: MNHEY and SMNVEV (reference sequence). There are 14 residues in the CDR3.